The following is a T cell receptor beta chain sequence with its context. No antigen is known for it. CDR3 length equals 16 residues. In germline, CDR1 is SGHVS, CDR2 FNYEAQ. V lost 5 bases, J lost 2 bases, and 8 bases stayed unmatched. The data originate from a study of cytomegalovirus exposure and HLA in healthy donors. Both 60 Vbeta primers and 13 Jbeta primers went into the PCR. This table comes from immunoSEQ multiplex PCR, and its TCRdb copy is limited to in-frame clones, with some not included. Among 80,000 or so clones listed, 75% to 85% were seen once. Whole-study findings and limits: Later on, an analysis tied around 17,000 TCR beta sequences to HLA alleles at 0.05 false discovery rate. It was reported in a later analysis that an Asian-associated ancestry cluster showed fewer N-insertions than the roughly 670-donor mean.

Material for sequencing was PBMCs. This clonotype was sampled from a man in his forties in good health and CMV-seronegative. The rearrangement links TRBV7-6 to TRBJ2-1; 8 nucleotides match TRBD2. The CDR3 reads CASSTVGGGPYNEQFF. CDR3 nucleotide sequence: TGTGCCAGCAGCACGGTCGGCGGGGGGCCCTACAATGAGCAGTTCTTC.